The entry below describes one T cell receptor beta chain. The data stem from a study of T cells in Graves' hyperthyroidism and ophthalmopathy. The TCR beta CDR3 regions underwent amplification using RNA transcripts as the source. With the HTBI primer set, the TCR CDR3 went through a first round of RT-PCR. Via MiXCR, TCRdb re-called the multiplex PCR reads, giving one row per CDR3 protein. Here the sample spans fewer than 750,000 distinct CDR3 sequences, 13% to 15% being singletons. Germline CDR1 and CDR2: MNHNS and SASEGT. V shed 6 bases, J shed 5 bases, and the junction held 9 bases outside the gene matches. This CDR3 region has 15 residues.

The sequencing sample was made of blood. The sequence came from a woman aged 50 to 65 with Graves' ophthalmopathy. The V call is TRBV6-1, the J call TRBJ2-7; 11 bases agree with TRBD2. DNA of the CDR3: TGTGCCAGCAGCCGACCGGGACTAGCGGTTCACGAGCAGTACTTC. It codes for CASSRPGLAVHEQYF.